These T cell receptor beta chains were read from a single sample in a study of shared clonotypes between healthy human individuals. TCRdb keeps only in-frame clones here, not all; method: immunoSEQ multiplex PCR. The data contain millions of clones, 90% to 95% of them singletons. The sequenced material came from naive CD4+ T cells sorted from blood. The receptors were sampled from a man younger than 35 in good health. CDR3s include the opening cysteine and the closing phenylalanine or tryptophan. Fields, in order: CDR3 protein, CDR3 DNA, clone size, V gene, J gene, D gene. A D gene is named only where the DNA matches it firmly. Part of the rows lack a size; the others show once, few, many or a class for expanded clones.

CDR3 protein: CASSPYVPHMGYTF
CDR3 DNA: TGTGCCAGCAGCCCATACGTACCCCACATGGGCTACACCTTC
clone size: -
V gene: TRBV9
J gene: TRBJ1-2
D gene: -

CDR3 protein: CASSQDLLAGYEQYF
CDR3 DNA: TGCGCCAGCAGCCAAGATCTACTAGCGGGCTACGAGCAGTACTTC
clone size: many
V gene: TRBV4-1
J gene: TRBJ2-7
D gene: TRBD2

CDR3 protein: CASSLVALAIRTDTQYF
CDR3 DNA: TGTGCCAGCAGCCTCGTGGCCCTAGCGATACGCACAGATACGCAGTATTTT
clone size: -
V gene: TRBV11-2
J gene: TRBJ2-3
D gene: -

CDR3 protein: CASSPARYRVNNEQFF
CDR3 DNA: TGTGCCAGCAGCCCGGCTCGTTACAGGGTAAACAATGAGCAGTTCTTC
clone size: -
V gene: TRBV5-6
J gene: TRBJ2-1
D gene: -

CDR3 protein: CASSVDLTGEKLFF
CDR3 DNA: TGTGCCAGCAGCGTAGATTTGACAGGAGAAAAACTGTTTTTT
clone size: -
V gene: TRBV9
J gene: TRBJ1-4
D gene: -

CDR3 protein: CASRTGGVYGYTF
CDR3 DNA: TGTGCCAGCCGTACAGGGGGGGTCTATGGCTACACCTTC
clone size: -
V gene: TRBV2
J gene: TRBJ1-2
D gene: TRBD1

CDR3 protein: CASSRDWVYEQYF
CDR3 DNA: TGTGCCAGCAGCCGGGACTGGGTCTACGAGCAGTACTTC
clone size: -
V gene: TRBV5-5
J gene: TRBJ2-7
D gene: -

CDR3 protein: CASSEGSLSHEQYF
CDR3 DNA: TGTGCCAGCAGTGAAGGATCCCTTTCCCACGAGCAGTACTTC
clone size: -
V gene: TRBV6-1
J gene: TRBJ2-7
D gene: -

CDR3 protein: CASADGDRGQEEQYF
CDR3 DNA: TGTGCCAGCGCAGATGGGGACAGGGGCCAAGAGGAGCAGTACTTC
clone size: -
V gene: TRBV28
J gene: TRBJ2-7
D gene: TRBD1

CDR3 protein: CASSLQGGSYNEQFF
CDR3 DNA: TGTGCCAGCAGCCTACAGGGGGGGTCCTACAATGAGCAGTTCTTC
clone size: -
V gene: TRBV14
J gene: TRBJ2-1
D gene: -

CDR3 protein: CASSLGQNTEAFF
CDR3 DNA: TGTGCCAGCAGCTTAGGACAGAACACTGAAGCTTTCTTT
clone size: few
V gene: TRBV11-2
J gene: TRBJ1-1
D gene: -

CDR3 protein: CASSISGRAGNEQFF
CDR3 DNA: TGTGCCAGCAGCATTAGCGGGAGGGCCGGCAATGAGCAGTTCTTC
clone size: -
V gene: TRBV7-9
J gene: TRBJ2-1
D gene: TRBD2

CDR3 protein: CAWSVRRSTGEKLFF
CDR3 DNA: TGTGCCTGGAGTGTTAGACGCTCGACAGGCGAAAAACTGTTTTTT
clone size: -
V gene: TRBV30
J gene: TRBJ1-4
D gene: -

CDR3 protein: CASRPRTLADTQYF
CDR3 DNA: TGCGCCAGCAGACCGCGCACATTGGCAGATACGCAGTATTTT
clone size: -
V gene: TRBV5-1
J gene: TRBJ2-3
D gene: -